This TCR beta chain is drawn from a study of regulatory T cells in long-lasting Graves disease. Through Arm-PCR of CDR3 regions and iRepertoire HTBI primers, TCR beta libraries were built. TCRdb recomputed calls from the multiplex PCR reads with MiXCR, one row per CDR3 protein. The data contain about 460,000 distinct CDR3 sequences, 14% of them seen just once; the ten biggest clones take up around a sixth. Deletions cut 2 bases from V and 0 bases from J, with 15 bases between. CDR3 length: 17 amino acids. CDR1 is MDHEN, CDR2 SYDVKM, per germline. Study-level results: Newly diagnosed disease favored TRBV20-1 and TRBJ2-1 over persistent disease. Having few samples may have compromised the accuracy.

Time point indicated: newly diagnosed GD, antithyroid drugs for less than 3 months. Making the TCR library involved RNA that had been extracted from PBMCs. This clonotype was observed many times. Antigen unknown. These data were likewise used in another study, on T cells in Graves' hyperthyroidism and ophthalmopathy. As that report states: HTBI primers drove first-round RT-PCR of the TCR CDR3.

The chain carries TRBV28 and TRBJ2-3, with D tentatively TRBD2 (7 bases). The clonotype was recovered from a woman between 45 and 65 years old with Graves disease. This material consisted of peripheral blood mononuclear cells (PBMCs), taken at new diagnosis, from a patient treated with antithyroid drugs. Written as DNA, the CDR3 is TGTGCCAGCAGTTTAGTATTGGGGGGGCCGAGCACAGATACGCAGTATTTT. It encodes CASSLVLGGPSTDTQYF. The whole variable domain, remainder taken from reference TRBV28 and TRBJ2-3, is DVKVTQSSRYLVKRTGEKVFLECVQDMDHENMFWYRQDPGLGLRLIYFSYDVKMKEKGDIPEGYSVSREKKERFSLILESASTNQTSMYLCASSLVLGGPSTDTQYFGPGTRLTVL.